The 3 T cell receptor beta chains below were found in one sample sequenced in a study of T cells in Graves' hyperthyroidism and ophthalmopathy. What was amplified from RNA transcripts were TCR beta CDR3 regions. The TCR CDR3 was amplified in a first-round RT-PCR using the HTBI primer set. Using its own MiXCR run on the multiplex PCR reads, TCRdb lists one record per CDR3 protein. The sample lists approximately 620,000 distinct CDR3 sequences, around 15% seen once, with roughly 3.3% in the top ten. What was sequenced was blood. All receptors come from a woman aged 40-49 years with Graves' ophthalmopathy.

This clonotype has only a few counts. V usage is TRBV12-3 or TRBV12-4 and J usage is TRBJ1-5, with D perhaps matching TRBD1 (6 bases). V lost 1 base to trimming and J lost 0 bases, with 10 bases between them. CDR3 length: 16 amino acids. The DNA of the CDR3 is TGTGCCAGCAGTTTAGGAGGGACACTTAGCAATCAGCCCCAGCATTTT. Residues: CASSLGGTLSNQPQHF.

This chain joins TRBV29-1 and TRBJ1-1, with 7 bases fitting TRBD1. The CDR3 totals 16 residues. The V and J ends lost 3 bases and 0 bases, in that order; junction bases with no gene match: 10. The germline V gene has CDR1 SQVTM and CDR2 ANQGSEA. CDR3 sequence: CSVDPGGQLLNTEAFF. The CDR3, as DNA: TGCAGCGTTGATCCGGGGGGACAGCTTTTGAACACTGAAGCTTTCTTT.

This clonotype was observed a handful of times. The chain couples TRBV29-1 to TRBJ2-1; D is undetermined. Germline V lookup: CDR1 SQVTM, CDR2 ANQGSEA. V was trimmed by 2 bases and J by 0 bases, leaving 8 bases between them. The CDR3 is 14 amino acids. CDR3 region: CSVESPRSYNEQFF. CDR3 in DNA: TGCAGCGTTGAATCTCCTCGCTCCTACAATGAGCAGTTCTTC.